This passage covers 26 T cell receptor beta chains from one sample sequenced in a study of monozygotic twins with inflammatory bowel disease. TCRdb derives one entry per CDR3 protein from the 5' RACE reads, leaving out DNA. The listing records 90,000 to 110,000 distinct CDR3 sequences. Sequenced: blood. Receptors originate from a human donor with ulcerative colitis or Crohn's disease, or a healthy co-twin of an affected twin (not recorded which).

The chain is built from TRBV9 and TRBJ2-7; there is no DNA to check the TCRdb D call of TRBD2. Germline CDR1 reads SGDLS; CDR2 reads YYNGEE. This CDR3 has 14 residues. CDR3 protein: CASSPFGEGREQYF.

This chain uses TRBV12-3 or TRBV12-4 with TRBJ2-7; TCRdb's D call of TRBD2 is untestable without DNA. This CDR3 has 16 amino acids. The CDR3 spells CASSSLIAGGPYEQYF.

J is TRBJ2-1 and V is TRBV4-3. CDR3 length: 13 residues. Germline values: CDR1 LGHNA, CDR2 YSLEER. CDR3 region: CASSQVTNNEQFF.

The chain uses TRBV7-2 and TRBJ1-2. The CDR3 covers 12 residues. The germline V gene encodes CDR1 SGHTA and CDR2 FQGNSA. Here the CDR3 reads CASSLVAGIYTF.

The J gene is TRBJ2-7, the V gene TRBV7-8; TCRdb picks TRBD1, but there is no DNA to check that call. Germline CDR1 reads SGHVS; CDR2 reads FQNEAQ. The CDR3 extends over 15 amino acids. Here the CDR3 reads CASSFYGGGGSEQYF.

This CDR3 reads CASSNHPGEGNTIYF. This chain links TRBV6-5 with TRBJ1-3; TCRdb picks TRBD1, but there is no DNA to check that call. The CDR3 loop spans 15 amino acids. Germline assignment: CDR1 MNHEY and CDR2 SVGAGI.

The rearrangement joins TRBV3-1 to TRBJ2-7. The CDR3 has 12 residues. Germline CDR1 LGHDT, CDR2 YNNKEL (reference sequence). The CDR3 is CASSLSTYEQYF.

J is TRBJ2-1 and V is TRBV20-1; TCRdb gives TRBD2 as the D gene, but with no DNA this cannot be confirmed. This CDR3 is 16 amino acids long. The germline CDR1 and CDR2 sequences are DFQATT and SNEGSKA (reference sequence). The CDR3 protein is CSARDPGTSGGNEQFF.

The CDR3 sequence is CASRTGVSGLAGADTQYF. J is TRBJ2-3 and V is TRBV12-3 or TRBV12-4; TCRdb's D gene call, TRBD2, goes unchecked for lack of DNA. This CDR3 spans 18 amino acids.

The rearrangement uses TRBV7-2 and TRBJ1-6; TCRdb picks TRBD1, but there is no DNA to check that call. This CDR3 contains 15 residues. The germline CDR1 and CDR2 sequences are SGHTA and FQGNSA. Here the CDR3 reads CASSLGGQVNSPLHF.

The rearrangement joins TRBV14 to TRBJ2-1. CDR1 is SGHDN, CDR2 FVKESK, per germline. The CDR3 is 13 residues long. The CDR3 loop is CASSHFRYNEQFF.

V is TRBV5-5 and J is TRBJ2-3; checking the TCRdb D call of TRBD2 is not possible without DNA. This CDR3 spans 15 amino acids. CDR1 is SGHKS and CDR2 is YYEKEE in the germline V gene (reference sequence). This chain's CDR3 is CATSSQAGAADTQYF.

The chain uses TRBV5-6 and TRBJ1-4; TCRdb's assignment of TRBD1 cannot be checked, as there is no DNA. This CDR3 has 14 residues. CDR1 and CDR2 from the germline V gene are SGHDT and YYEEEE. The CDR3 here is CASSLRQSNEKLFF.

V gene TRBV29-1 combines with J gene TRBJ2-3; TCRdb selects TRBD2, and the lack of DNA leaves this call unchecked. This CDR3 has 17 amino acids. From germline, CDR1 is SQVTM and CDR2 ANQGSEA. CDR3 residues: CSAEIVKRTSGRDTQYF.

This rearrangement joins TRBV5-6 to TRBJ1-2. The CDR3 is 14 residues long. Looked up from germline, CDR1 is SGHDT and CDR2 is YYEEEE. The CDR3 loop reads CASSPPVVSGGYTF.

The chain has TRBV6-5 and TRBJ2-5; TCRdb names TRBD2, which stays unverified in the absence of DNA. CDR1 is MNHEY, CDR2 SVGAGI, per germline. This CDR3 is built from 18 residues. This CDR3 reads CASSSLGLAGGDRETQYF.

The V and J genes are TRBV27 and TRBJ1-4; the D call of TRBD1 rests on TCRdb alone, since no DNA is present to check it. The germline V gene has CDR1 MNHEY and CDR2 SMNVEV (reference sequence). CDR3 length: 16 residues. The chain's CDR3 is CASSLSRTGSHEKLFF.

CDR3 protein: CASSLAVLTSGGQETQYF. This chain links TRBV5-1 with TRBJ2-5; the TRBD2 assignment by TCRdb is unverifiable without DNA. The germline V gene has CDR1 SGHRS and CDR2 YFSETQ. CDR3 length: 18 amino acids.

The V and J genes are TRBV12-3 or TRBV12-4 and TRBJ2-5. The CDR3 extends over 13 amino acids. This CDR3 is CASSWSQAETQYF.

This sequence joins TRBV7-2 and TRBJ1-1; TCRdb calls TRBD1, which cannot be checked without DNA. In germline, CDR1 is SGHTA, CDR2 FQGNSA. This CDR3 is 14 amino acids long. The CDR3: CASSPDMGNTEAFF.

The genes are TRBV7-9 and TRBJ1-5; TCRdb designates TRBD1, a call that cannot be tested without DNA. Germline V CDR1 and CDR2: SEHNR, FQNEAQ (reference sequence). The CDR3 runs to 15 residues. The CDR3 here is CASSPGDYMHQPQHF.

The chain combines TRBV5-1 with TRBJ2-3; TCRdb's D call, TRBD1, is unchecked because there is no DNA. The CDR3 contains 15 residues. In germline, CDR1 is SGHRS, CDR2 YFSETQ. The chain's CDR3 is CASSSGQFSTDTQYF.

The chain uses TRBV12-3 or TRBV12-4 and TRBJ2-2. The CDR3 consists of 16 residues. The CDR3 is CASSLGSGWGTGELFF.

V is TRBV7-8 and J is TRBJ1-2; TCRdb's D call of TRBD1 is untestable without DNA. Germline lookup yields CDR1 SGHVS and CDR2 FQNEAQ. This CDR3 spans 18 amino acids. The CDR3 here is CASSVDGTGEGEFRGYTF. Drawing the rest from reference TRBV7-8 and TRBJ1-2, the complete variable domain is GAGVSQSPRYKVAKRGQDVALRCDPISGHVSLFWYQQALGQGPEFLTYFQNEAQLDKSGLPSDRFFAERPEGSVSTLKIQRTQQEDSAVYLCASSVDGTGEGEFRGYTFGSGTRLTVV.

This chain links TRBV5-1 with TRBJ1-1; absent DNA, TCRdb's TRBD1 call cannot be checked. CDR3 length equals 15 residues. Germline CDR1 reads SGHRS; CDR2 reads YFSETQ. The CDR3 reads CASSLGGLRDTEAFF.

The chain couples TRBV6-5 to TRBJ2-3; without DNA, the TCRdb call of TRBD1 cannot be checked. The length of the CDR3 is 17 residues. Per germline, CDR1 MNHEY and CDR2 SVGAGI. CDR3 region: CASNSPPGQGNTDTQYF.